Sequencing of this T cell receptor beta chain was carried out in a study of human T cells and chemical hapten exposure (dated by TCRdb to the early 2020s). In terms of the full investigation: For sensitization, 2% DPC in acetone was applied to a roughly 2 cm by roughly 2 cm area of upper inner arm skin. Weekly therapeutic DPC doses were additionally applied to the scalp of patients throughout the approximately 25-week study period. Patch tests used Finn chambers with 0.01% DPC on the upper back, scored after 6 days by International Contact Dermatitis Research Group standards. Alopecia areata with under or over 50% scalp involvement, alopecia totalis and alopecia universalis were represented in the patient cohort, which was mostly female. Libraries were pooled for sequencing, and variation in per-sample TCR yields was attributed mainly to small differences in library volumes within the pool. In alopecia patients, the study followed how the peripheral blood TCR repertoire changed in vivo over primary and secondary sensitization to diphenylcyclopropenone (DPC), a hapten. Blood samples were taken from patients before sensitization (week 0) and at 2, 6 and about 24 weeks after DPC sensitization. Roughly 30 alopecia patients provided blood for TCR sequencing at one to four time points (pre-sensitization, 2, 6 and 24 weeks). Here is what the overall study found, with its caveats: The number of PT1 expanded TCRs positively correlated with patch test score, significant at thresholds 8, 16 and 32 but not 4. DPC sensitization did not change how many TCRs were above 1 in 1000 frequency, and no evidence was found of alterations in global repertoire structure. Significantly more large CDR3 similarity clusters were formed by expanded TCRs than by pre-sensitization or healthy control sets, consistent with antigen-driven responses. Repeated subsampling changed both the strength of the expansion versus patch-test correlation and the threshold at which that correlation became significant. Alopecia, a presumed autoimmune disease, was present in all patients, so the immune response of the patients might differ from that of healthy individuals.

CDR1 and CDR2, per the germline V gene (reference sequence), are LGHDT and YNNKEL. The CDR3, from cysteine to phenylalanine, totals 16 residues. Only the CDR3 DNA stays, 48 bases, in frame from base 1. Germline trimming amounts to 1 base on V and 0 bases on J, with 3 as the count of junction bases outside the gene matches. This clonotype showed up many times. What this receptor recognizes is not known. The sample holds no much larger clone one base away, and base qualities are not on file. The receptor library was made with RACE. Sequencing relied on a NextSeq 500. Library preparation attached unique molecular identifiers to individual cDNA molecules for quantitative, reproducible TCR counting. Each blood RNA sample was used to sequence both TCR alpha and TCR beta chains. On the authors' methods: Samples had a median of roughly 99,000 TCRs, with a range from about 23,224 to 750,000. V, J and CDR3 annotation of the TCR reads was carried out using the Decombinator software suite. For PS versus PT1 abundance plots, all samples were subsampled to the same number of TCRs (28,000). Expanded TCRs were defined as absent before sensitization and observed at least eight times at the 2-week time point. Using fastp at Q25 and MiXCR, TCRdb reprocessed the public reads and kept productive beta chains. Rows merge per CDR3 protein into single entries with the most common DNA and genes. What appears here as the V and J calls and clone size reflects TCRdb's work, not the paper's. The sample table shows around 75,000 distinct CDR3 sequences, and roughly 10% are seen once. The top ten clonotypes cover 3.5% to 4.5% of the sample.

Explained via the paper, the time point label denotes: patch test 1, 2 weeks after DPC sensitization. The treatment or condition label on this specimen signifies: therapeutic diphenylcyclopropenone sensitization with weekly scalp DPC. At every patch-test visit, the blood draw took place before the patch test was put on. To be eligible, patients had to be aged 18 to 70, diagnosed with alopecia and judged suitable for DPC therapy, while pregnant patients were excluded. Unfractionated whole blood was collected in Tempus Blood RNA tubes, and total RNA was extracted from that blood. Here the chain combines TRBV3-1 and TRBJ2-3; 8 middle bases align to TRBD2. The specimen comprised whole blood, sampled in connection with sensitization to the hapten diphenylcyclopropenone (DPC). The clonotype comes from a woman in her sixties or seventies with alopecia areata. Some clones in this sample may be carry-over from other donors' samples. The nucleotides read TGTGCCAGCAGCCAAGTGGCGGGGGGTAGCACAGATACGCAGTATTTT. This encodes CASSQVAGGSTDTQYF.